The present T cell receptor (beta chain) was sequenced within a study of T cell changes during pregnancy in multiple sclerosis. CDR1 and CDR2 (germline): MDHEN, SYDVKM. Trimming cost V 9 bases and J 3 bases; bases outside gene matches: 2. CDR3 size: 12 residues. Produced via immunoSEQ multiplex PCR; TCRdb's table is partial and in-frame only. This table holds roughly 93,000 clones, about 90% found once. The receptor was isolated from a female donor in good health, enrolled as a control in a pregnancy study. V is TRBV28 and J is TRBJ1-5, with 7 positions matching TRBD1. This material consisted of peripheral blood, taken after pregnancy. CDR3 in DNA: TGTGCCAGTGACAGGGTCAATCAGCCCCAGCATTTT. Translating it yields CASDRVNQPQHF.